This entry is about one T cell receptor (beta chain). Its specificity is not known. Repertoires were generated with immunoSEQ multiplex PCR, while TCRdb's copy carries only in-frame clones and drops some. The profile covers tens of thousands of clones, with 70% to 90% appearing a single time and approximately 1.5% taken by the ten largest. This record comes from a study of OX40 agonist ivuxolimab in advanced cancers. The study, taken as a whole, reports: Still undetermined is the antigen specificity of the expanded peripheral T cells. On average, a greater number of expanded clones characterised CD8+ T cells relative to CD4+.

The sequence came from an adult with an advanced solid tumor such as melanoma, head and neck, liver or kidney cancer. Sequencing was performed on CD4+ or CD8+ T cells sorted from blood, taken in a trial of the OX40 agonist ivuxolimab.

The chain's CDR3 is CASTGVDGYGYTF. CDR3 in DNA: TGTGCCAGCACCGGGGTGGACGGCTATGGCTACACCTTC. V gene TRBV28 combines with J gene TRBJ1-2, with no clear D. Germline V gene data show CDR1 as MDHEN and CDR2 as SYDVKM. V lost 7 bases, J lost 4 bases, and 13 bases lay in between. The CDR3 runs to 13 residues.